A selection of T cell receptor beta chains follows, all from one sample in a study of cytomegalovirus exposure and HLA in healthy donors. Produced via immunoSEQ multiplex PCR; TCRdb's table is partial and in-frame only. Of roughly 150,000 clones in the sample, more than 65% were seen once. The source material was PBMCs. Receptors were obtained from a man aged 25-45 years in good health and CMV-seronegative. The CDR3 runs from the conserved cysteine through the conserved F or W. A D gene is named only where the DNA matches it firmly. Clone size is stated in some rows and not others, as once, few, many or a class when expanded.

TGTGCCTGGGCCGGGTACAATGAGCAGTTCTTC,CAWAGYNEQFF,NA,TRBJ2-1,TRBV30,NA
TGTGCCAGCAGTTACACGTGGGCCAGAATGAACACTGAAGCTTTCTTT,CASSYTWARMNTEAFF,NA,TRBJ1-1,TRBV6-5,NA
TGTGCCATCAGTGAATCCCCGCCGAGCACCGACGAGCAGTACTTC,CAISESPPSTDEQYF,NA,TRBJ2-7,TRBV10-3,NA
TGTGCCAGCCAGGACAGGGAAGACACTGAAGCTTTCTTT,CASQDREDTEAFF,NA,TRBJ1-1,TRBV19,TRBD1
TGTGCCAGCAGCAAAGGTACTAGCGGGAGGACCTACGAGCAGTACTTC,CASSKGTSGRTYEQYF,few,TRBJ2-7,TRBV6-6,TRBD2
TGTGCCAGCAGCTTAAGGAGCGGGAGGCCGGGGGAGACCCAGTACTTC,CASSLRSGRPGETQYF,NA,TRBJ2-5,TRBV7-3,TRBD2
TGTGCCATCAGTCAGGACAGCCAGTATAGCAATCAGCCCCAGCATTTT,CAISQDSQYSNQPQHF,NA,TRBJ1-5,TRBV10-3,NA
TGTGCCAGCAGCTTAGCAGGGGTCGGTGAGCAGTTCTTC,CASSLAGVGEQFF,few,TRBJ2-1,TRBV13,NA
TGTGCCAGCACCACCCGGGACAGGGCCTCTGGAAACACCATATATTTT,CASTTRDRASGNTIYF,NA,TRBJ1-3,TRBV7-2,TRBD1
TGTGCCAGCAGTTACTCGGGGACAGGTGGTAGAGAGCAGTACTTC,CASSYSGTGGREQYF,NA,TRBJ2-7,TRBV6-5,TRBD1
TGTGCCAGCAGCACACGGGACAGCGGCTATGGCTACACCTTC,CASSTRDSGYGYTF,NA,TRBJ1-2,TRBV9,TRBD1
TGTGCCAGTAGTATTTTACAGGGAGACGAAAAACTGTTTTTT,CASSILQGDEKLFF,few,TRBJ1-4,TRBV19,NA
TGTGCCAGCAGTCCCGGAGAAGTCTACGAGCAGTACTTC,CASSPGEVYEQYF,few,TRBJ2-7,TRBV27,NA
TGCAGCGTCCAACCAAAAGACTGGGTCTCCTACAATGAGCAGTTCTTC,CSVQPKDWVSYNEQFF,NA,TRBJ2-1,TRBV29-1,NA
TGTGCCAGCAGCCTTACTAGCGGGGGAGGATGGAACATTCAGTACTTC,CASSLTSGGGWNIQYF,NA,TRBJ2-4,TRBV7-8,TRBD2
TGTGCCAGCAGCTCCCCCCTTGGGGCGGGAGGCTACGAGCAGTACTTC,CASSSPLGAGGYEQYF,NA,TRBJ2-7,TRBV9,TRBD2